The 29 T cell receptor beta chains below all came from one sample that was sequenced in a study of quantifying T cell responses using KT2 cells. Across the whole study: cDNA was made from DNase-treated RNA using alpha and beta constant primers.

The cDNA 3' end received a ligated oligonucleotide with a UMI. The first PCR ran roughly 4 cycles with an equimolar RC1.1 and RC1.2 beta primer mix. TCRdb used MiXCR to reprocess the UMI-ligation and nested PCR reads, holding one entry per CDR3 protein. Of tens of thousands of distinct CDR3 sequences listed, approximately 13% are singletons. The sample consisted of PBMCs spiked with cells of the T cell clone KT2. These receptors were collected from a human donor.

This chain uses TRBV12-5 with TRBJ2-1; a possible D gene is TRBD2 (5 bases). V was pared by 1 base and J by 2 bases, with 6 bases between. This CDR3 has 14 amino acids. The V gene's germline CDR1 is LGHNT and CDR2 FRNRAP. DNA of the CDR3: TGTGCTAGTGGTTTGGAGGGAGCCTACAATGAGCAGTTCTTC. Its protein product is CASGLEGAYNEQFF.

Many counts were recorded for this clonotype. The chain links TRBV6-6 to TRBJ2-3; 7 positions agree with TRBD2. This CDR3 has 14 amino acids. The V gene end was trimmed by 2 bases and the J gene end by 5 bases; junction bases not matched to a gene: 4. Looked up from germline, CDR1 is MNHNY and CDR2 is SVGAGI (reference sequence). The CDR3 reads CASSYGGVEDTQYF. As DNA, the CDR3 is TGTGCCAGCAGTTACGGGGGGGTCGAAGATACGCAGTATTTT.

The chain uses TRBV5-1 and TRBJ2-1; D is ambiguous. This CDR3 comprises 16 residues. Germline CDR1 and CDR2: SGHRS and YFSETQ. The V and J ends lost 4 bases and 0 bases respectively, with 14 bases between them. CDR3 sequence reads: CASSGMGRSSYNEQFF. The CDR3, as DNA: TGCGCCAGCAGCGGGATGGGAAGGAGCTCCTACAATGAGCAGTTCTTC.

CDR3 bases: TGTGCCAGCCGGCGTGGTAATTCACCCCTCCACTTT. This sequence encodes CASRRGNSPLHF. This chain links TRBV2 with TRBJ1-6; D ambiguous. V lost 8 bases to trimming and J lost 6 bases, with 8 bases between them. From germline, CDR1 is SNHLY and CDR2 FYNNEI. The CDR3 spans 12 residues.

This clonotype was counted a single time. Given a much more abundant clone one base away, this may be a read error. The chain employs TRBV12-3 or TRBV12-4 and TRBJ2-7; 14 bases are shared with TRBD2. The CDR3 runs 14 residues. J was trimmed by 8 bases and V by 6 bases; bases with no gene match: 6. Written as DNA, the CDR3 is TGTGCCAGCAGGTCCGGACTAGCGGGGGGCAAGCAGTACTTC. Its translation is CASRSGLAGGKQYF.

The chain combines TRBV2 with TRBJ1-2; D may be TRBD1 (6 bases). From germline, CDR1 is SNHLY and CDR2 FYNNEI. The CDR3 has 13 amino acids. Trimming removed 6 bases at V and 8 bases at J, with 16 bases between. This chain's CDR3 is CASSRDTGTGYTF. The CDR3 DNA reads TGTGCCAGCAGCCGGGACACCGGGACGGGCTACACCTTC.

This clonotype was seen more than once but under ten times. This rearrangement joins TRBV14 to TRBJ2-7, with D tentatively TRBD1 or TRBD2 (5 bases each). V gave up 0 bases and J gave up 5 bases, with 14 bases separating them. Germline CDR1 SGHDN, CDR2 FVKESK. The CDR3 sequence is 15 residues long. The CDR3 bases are TGTGCCAGCAGCCAAGAATGGGGGAGCGGCCACGAGCAGTACTTC. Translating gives CASSQEWGSGHEQYF.

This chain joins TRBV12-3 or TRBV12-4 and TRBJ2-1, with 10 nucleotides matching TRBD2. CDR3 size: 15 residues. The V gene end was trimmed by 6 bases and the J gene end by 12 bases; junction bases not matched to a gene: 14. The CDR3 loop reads CASSPGLARAMRQFF. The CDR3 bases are TGTGCCAGCAGCCCGGGACTAGCGAGGGCAATGAGGCAGTTCTTC.

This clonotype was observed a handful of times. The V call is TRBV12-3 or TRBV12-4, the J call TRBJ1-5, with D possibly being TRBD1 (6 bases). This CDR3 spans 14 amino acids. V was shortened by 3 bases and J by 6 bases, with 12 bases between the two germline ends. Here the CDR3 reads CASSLSTGFQPQHF. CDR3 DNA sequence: TGTGCCAGCAGTTTGTCTACAGGGTTTCAGCCCCAGCATTTT.

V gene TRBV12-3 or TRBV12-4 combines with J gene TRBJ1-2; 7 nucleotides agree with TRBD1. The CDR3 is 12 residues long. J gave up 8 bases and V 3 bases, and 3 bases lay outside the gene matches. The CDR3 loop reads CASSFQGDGYTF. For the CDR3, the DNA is TGTGCCAGCAGTTTCCAGGGGGACGGCTACACCTTC.

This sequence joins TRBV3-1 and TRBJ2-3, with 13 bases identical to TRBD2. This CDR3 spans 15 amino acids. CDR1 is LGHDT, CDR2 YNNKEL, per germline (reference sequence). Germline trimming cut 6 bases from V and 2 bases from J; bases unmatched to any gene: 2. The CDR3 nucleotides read TGTGCCAGCAGGGGACTAGCGGGACCCACAGATACGCAGTATTTT. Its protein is CASRGLAGPTDTQYF.

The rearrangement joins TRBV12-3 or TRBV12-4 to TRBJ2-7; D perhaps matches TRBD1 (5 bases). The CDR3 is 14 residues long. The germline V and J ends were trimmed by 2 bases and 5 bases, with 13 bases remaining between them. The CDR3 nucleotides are TGTGCCAGCAGTTTATGGGGTAGGGGTCACGAGCAGTACTTC. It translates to CASSLWGRGHEQYF.

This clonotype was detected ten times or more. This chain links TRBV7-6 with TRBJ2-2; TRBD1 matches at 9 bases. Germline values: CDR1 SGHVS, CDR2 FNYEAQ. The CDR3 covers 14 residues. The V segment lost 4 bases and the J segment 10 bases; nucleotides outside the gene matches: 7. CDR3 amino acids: CASSSGQGVAELFF. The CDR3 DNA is TGTGCCAGCAGCTCGGGACAGGGAGTGGCGGAGCTGTTTTTT.

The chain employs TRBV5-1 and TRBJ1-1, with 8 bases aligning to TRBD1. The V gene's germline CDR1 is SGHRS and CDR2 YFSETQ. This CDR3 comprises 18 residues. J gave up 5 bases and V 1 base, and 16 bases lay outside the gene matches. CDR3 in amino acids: CASSLNPRWTGSGTEAFF. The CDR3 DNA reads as TGCGCCAGCAGCTTGAACCCCAGGTGGACAGGGTCGGGAACTGAAGCTTTCTTT.

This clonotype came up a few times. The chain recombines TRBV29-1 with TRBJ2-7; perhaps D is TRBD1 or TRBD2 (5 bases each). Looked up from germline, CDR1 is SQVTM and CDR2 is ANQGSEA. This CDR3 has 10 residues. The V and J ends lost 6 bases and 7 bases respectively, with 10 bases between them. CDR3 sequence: CSVKWGEQYF. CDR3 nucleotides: TGCAGCGTGAAGTGGGGGGAGCAGTACTTC.

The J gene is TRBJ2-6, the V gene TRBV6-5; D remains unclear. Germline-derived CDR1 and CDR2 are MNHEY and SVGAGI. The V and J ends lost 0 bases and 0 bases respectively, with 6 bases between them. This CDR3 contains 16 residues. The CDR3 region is CASSYSRSSGANVLTF. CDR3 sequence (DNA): TGTGCCAGCAGTTACTCAAGAAGCTCTGGGGCCAACGTCCTGACTTTC.

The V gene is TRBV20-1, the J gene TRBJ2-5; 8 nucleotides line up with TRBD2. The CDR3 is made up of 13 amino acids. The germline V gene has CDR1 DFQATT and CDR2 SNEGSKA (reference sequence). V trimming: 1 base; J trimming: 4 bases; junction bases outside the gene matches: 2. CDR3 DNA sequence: TGCAGTGCTAGAGCGGGAGGGGTAGAGACCCAGTACTTC. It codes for CSARAGGVETQYF.

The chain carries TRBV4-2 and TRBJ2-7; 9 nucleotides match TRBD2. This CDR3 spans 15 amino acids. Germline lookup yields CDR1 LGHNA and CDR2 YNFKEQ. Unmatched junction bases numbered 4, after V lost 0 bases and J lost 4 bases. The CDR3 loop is CASSQDISGSYEQYF. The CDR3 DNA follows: TGTGCCAGCAGCCAAGATATTAGCGGGAGTTACGAGCAGTACTTC.

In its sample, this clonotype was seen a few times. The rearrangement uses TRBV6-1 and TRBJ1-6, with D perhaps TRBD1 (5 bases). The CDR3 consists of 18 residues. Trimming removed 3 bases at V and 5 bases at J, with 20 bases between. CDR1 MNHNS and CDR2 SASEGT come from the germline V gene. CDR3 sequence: CASSERLTGSPDNSPLHF. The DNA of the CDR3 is TGTGCCAGCAGTGAGAGACTCACAGGTTCCCCCGATAATTCACCCCTCCACTTT.

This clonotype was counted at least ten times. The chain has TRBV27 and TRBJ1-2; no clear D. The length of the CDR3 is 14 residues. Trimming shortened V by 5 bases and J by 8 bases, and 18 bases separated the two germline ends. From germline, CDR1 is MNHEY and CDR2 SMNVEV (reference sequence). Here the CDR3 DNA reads TGTGCCAGCAGTCCCGGACGGGAGTCCCGGGGCTACACCTTC. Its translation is CASSPGRESRGYTF.

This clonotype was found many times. CDR3 DNA sequence: TGTGCCAGCAGCTCCAGTCGGGGAGCGGGGGTTCTAAACTACGAGCAGTACTTC. Amino acid sequence: CASSSSRGAGVLNYEQYF. The chain has TRBV5-7 and TRBJ2-7; 8 nucleotides agree with TRBD2. TRBV5-7 is an ORF, with its function uncertain. CDR3 length equals 18 residues. The ends lost 3 bases at V and 3 bases at J; junction bases unmatched: 17.

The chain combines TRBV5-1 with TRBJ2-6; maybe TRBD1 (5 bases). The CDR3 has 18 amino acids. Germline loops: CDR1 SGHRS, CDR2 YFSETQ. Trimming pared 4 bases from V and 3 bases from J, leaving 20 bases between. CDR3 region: CASSAKETVKDGANVLTF. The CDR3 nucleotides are TGCGCCAGCAGCGCTAAAGAGACAGTTAAAGATGGGGCCAACGTCCTGACTTTC.

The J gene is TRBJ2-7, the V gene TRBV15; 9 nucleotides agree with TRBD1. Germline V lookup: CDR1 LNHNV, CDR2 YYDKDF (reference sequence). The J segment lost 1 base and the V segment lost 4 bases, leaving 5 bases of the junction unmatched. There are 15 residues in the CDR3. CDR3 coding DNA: TGTGCCACCAGCACAGAGGGACAGGGTTCCTACGAGCAGTACTTC. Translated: CATSTEGQGSYEQYF.

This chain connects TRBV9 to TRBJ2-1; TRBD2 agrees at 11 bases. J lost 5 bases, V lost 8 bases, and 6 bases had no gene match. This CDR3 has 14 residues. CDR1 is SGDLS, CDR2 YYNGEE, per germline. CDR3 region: CASGGTSGNNEQFF. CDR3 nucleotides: TGTGCCAGTGGGGGGACTAGCGGTAACAATGAGCAGTTCTTC.

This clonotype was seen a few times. The chain's CDR3 is CASSLWDREGETQYF. The CDR3 DNA reads as TGTGCCAGCAGCTTATGGGACAGGGAAGGAGAGACCCAGTACTTC. This rearrangement joins TRBV7-3 to TRBJ2-5, with 9 bases lining up with TRBD1. This CDR3 spans 15 amino acids. CDR1 and CDR2 from the germline V gene are SGHTA and FQGTGA. The junction had 5 bases not matched to a gene; V was cut back by 2 bases and J by 4 bases.

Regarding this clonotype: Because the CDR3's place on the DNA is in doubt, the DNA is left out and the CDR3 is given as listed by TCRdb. Here the CDR3 reads CASTFGSDRVRGELFF. The V call is TRBV27, the J call TRBJ2-2; no check of the table's D call, TRBD1, against the DNA was made. The germline V gene has CDR1 MNHEY and CDR2 SMNVEV (reference sequence). The CDR3 is 16 amino acids long, termini counted.

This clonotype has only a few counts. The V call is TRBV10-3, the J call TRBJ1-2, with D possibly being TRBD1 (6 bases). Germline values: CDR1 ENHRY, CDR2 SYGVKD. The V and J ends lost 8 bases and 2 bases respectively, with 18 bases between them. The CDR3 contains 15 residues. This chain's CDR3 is CAILTNRDTNYGYTF. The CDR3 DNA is TGTGCCATCTTGACCAACCGGGACACGAACTATGGCTACACCTTC.

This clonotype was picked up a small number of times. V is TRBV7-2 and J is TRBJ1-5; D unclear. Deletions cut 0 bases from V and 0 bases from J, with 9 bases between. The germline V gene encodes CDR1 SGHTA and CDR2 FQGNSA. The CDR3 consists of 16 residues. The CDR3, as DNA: TGTGCCAGCAGCTTAGCACCAGACGATAGCAATCAGCCCCAGCATTTT. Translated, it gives CASSLAPDDSNQPQHF.

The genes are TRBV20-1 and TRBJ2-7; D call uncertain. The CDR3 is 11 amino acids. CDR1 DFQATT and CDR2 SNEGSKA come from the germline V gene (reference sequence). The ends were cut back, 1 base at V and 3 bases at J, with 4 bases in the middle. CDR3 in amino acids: CSARVSYEQYF. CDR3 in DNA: TGCAGTGCTAGAGTGAGCTACGAGCAGTACTTC.